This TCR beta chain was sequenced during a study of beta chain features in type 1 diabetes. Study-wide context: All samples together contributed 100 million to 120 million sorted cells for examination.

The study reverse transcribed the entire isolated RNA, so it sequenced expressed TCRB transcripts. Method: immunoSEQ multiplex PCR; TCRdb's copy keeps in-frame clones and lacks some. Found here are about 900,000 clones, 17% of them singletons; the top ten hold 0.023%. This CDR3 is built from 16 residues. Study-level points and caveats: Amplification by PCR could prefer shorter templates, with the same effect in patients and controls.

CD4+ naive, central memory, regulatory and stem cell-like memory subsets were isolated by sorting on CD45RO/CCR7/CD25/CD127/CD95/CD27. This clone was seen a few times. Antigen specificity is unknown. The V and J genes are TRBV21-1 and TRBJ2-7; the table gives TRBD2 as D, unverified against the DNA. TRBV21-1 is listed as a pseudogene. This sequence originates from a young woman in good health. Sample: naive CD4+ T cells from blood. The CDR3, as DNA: TGTGCCAGCAGCGCACTGACTAGCGGAGCTTCCTACGAGCAGTACTTC. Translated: CASSALTSGASYEQYF.